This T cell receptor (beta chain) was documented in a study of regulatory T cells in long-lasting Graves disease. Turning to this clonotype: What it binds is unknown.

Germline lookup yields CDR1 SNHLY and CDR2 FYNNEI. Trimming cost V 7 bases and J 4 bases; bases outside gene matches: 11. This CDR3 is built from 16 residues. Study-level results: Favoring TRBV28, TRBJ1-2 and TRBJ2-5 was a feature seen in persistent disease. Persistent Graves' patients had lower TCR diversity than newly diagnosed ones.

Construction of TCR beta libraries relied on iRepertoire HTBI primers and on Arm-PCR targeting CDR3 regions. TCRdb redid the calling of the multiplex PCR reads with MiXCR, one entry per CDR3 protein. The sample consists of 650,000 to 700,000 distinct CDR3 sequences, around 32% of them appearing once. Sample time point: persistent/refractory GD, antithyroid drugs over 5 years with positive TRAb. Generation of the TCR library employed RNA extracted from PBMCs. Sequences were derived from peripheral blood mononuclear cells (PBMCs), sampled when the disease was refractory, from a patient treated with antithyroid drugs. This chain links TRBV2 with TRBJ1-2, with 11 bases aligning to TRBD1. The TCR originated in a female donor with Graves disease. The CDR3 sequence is CASTRGQGAGGYGYTF. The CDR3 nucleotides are TGTGCCAGCACTCGAGGACAGGGGGCCGGCGGCTATGGCTACACCTTC.